Following are 26 T cell receptor beta chains from one sample sequenced in a study of a mutant IDH1 vaccine in newly diagnosed glioma. These TCRs are of unknown antigen specificity. Sequencing was performed with immunoSEQ multiplex PCR; in TCRdb, only in-frame clones are kept and a portion is missing. The table includes 50,000 to 70,000 clones, around 74% detected once. The time point is: week 35, safety follow-up. Doses consisted of 300 ug of mutant IDH1 20-mer peptide each, paired with topical imiquimod. Sequences were derived from PBMCs, sampled from a glioma patient whose treatment included an IDH1 peptide vaccine. All receptors come from a man aged 45-65 years with glioma.

This clone was picked up one time. CDR3 coding DNA: TGTGCCATCAGTGACCAGGAGACGATTTACGAGCAGTACTTC. Its translation: CAISDQETIYEQYF. The rearrangement uses TRBV10-3 and TRBJ2-7; D unresolved. From germline, CDR1 is ENHRY and CDR2 SYGVKD. V lost 3 bases and J lost 4, with 13 bases in between. This CDR3 contains 14 residues.

This clone was found a few times. This chain links TRBV7-3 with TRBJ2-7; TRBD1 is a possible D gene (5 bases). The V gene lost 3 bases and the J gene lost 1 base, with 10 bases spanning the gap. The CDR3 is 14 amino acids. Germline lookup yields CDR1 SGHTA and CDR2 FQGTGA. The CDR3 nucleotides are TGTGCCAGCAGCTTGGGGCCAGGGTCCTACGAGCAGTACTTC. It specifies CASSLGPGSYEQYF.

In its sample, this clone was seen once. The genes are TRBV4-2 and TRBJ2-7; 8 nucleotides agree with TRBD2. The V segment lost 0 bases and the J segment 0 bases; nucleotides outside the gene matches: 4. From germline, CDR1 is LGHNA and CDR2 YNFKEQ. This CDR3 is 16 amino acids long. CDR3 coding DNA: TGTGCCAGCAGCCAAGAAGCGGGGGTCCTCTCCTACGAGCAGTACTTC. It encodes CASSQEAGVLSYEQYF.

The chain recombines TRBV5-4 with TRBJ1-6, with a tentative D call TRBD1 (6 bases). Between the trimmed V and J ends, which lost 3 bases and 6 bases, there was a span of 13 bases. Germline lookup yields CDR1 SGHNT and CDR2 YYREEE (reference sequence). This CDR3 spans 15 amino acids. Here the CDR3 reads CASSSKGVSNSPLHF. DNA for the CDR3: TGTGCCAGCAGCTCAAAGGGGGTTTCTAATTCACCCCTCCACTTT.

This clone turned up a few times. The gene calls are TRBV28 and TRBJ1-6, with 7 bases matching TRBD1. J was trimmed by 4 bases and V by 5 bases; bases with no gene match: 5. The CDR3 extends over 15 amino acids. The germline CDR1 and CDR2 sequences are MDHEN and SYDVKM. DNA of the CDR3: TGTGCCAGCAGTATACCGACAGGGTATAATTCACCCCTCCACTTT. Encoded protein: CASSIPTGYNSPLHF.

The chain combines TRBV5-4 with TRBJ2-5, with TRBD2 as a possible D gene (5 bases). Germline CDR1 SGHNT, CDR2 YYREEE (reference sequence). V lost 0 bases and J 1 base, leaving 7 bases between the germline ends. The CDR3 runs to 14 residues. CDR3 in amino acids: CASSLGLAQETQYF. The CDR3 DNA reads TGTGCCAGCAGCTTGGGGCTAGCCCAAGAGACCCAGTACTTC.

The chain couples TRBV5-6 to TRBJ2-7, with unresolved D. Trimming removed 0 bases at V and 6 bases at J, with 13 bases between. The CDR3 extends over 14 amino acids. Germline CDR1 and CDR2: SGHDT and YYEEEE. The CDR3, as DNA: TGTGCCAGCAGCTTGGGACTCACGAGTGGCGAGCAGTACTTC. It codes for CASSLGLTSGEQYF.

In DNA, the CDR3 is TGCAGCGTTTTCCAGGGGGGGAATGAGCAGTTCTTC. Encoded protein: CSVFQGGNEQFF. The rearrangement links TRBV29-1 to TRBJ2-1, with D possibly being TRBD1 or TRBD2 (7 bases each). Trimming removed 5 bases at V and 7 bases at J, with 12 bases between. Germline loops: CDR1 SQVTM, CDR2 ANQGSEA. This CDR3 is built from 12 residues.

The V gene is TRBV4-3, the J gene TRBJ2-2; D is undetermined. Germline V gene sequence: CDR1 LGHNA, CDR2 YSLEER. V lost 1 base to trimming and J lost 0 bases, with 9 bases between them. This CDR3 spans 16 amino acids. CDR3 residues: CASSQVSAANTGELFF. The DNA of the CDR3 is TGCGCCAGCAGCCAAGTTTCGGCCGCGAACACCGGGGAGCTGTTTTTT.

The chain carries TRBV6-5 and TRBJ1-1; TRBD1 matches at 9 bases. The CDR3 runs 14 residues. Germline-derived CDR1 and CDR2 are MNHEY and SVGAGI. The ends lost 2 bases at V and 3 bases at J; junction bases unmatched: 1. Here the CDR3 DNA reads TGTGCCAGCAGTTACCGGACAGGGGACACTGAAGCTTTCTTT. Its protein product is CASSYRTGDTEAFF.

The chain carries TRBV10-2 and TRBJ2-7, with D perhaps given as TRBD1 or TRBD2 (5 bases each). This CDR3 has 13 amino acids. Trimming cost V 8 bases and J 1 base, with 12 bases left between them. The V gene's germline CDR1 is WSHSY and CDR2 SAAADI. The CDR3, as DNA: TGCGCCAGCCGAGAGGGGAATTCCTACGAGCAGTACTTC. It encodes CASREGNSYEQYF.

The rearrangement links TRBV7-9 to TRBJ2-1, with 7 nucleotides matching TRBD1. V gave up 4 bases and J gave up 2 bases; unmatched junction bases: 5. Germline V gene data show CDR1 as SEHNR and CDR2 as FQNEAQ (reference sequence). This CDR3 has 15 residues. CDR3 nucleotide sequence: TGTGCCAGCAGCTATACGGGACAGCCCTACAATGAGCAGTTCTTC. Protein: CASSYTGQPYNEQFF.

In the case of this clone: The sample carries other DNA sequences with the same CDR3. The chain employs TRBV9 and TRBJ2-3, with 7 bases aligning to TRBD2. V was clipped by 0 bases and J by 6 bases; unmatched bases: 7. Germline-derived CDR1 and CDR2 are SGDLS and YYNGEE. The CDR3 runs 15 residues. CDR3 in DNA: TGTGCCAGCAGCGTAGCTGGGAGGGGCGGGGATACGCAGTATTTT. Amino acid sequence: CASSVAGRGGDTQYF.

The chain recombines TRBV6-1 with TRBJ1-3; D is uncertain. The CDR3 spans 13 residues. Trimming took off 8 bases at V and 5 bases at J, with 13 bases between the two ends. CDR1 is MNHNS, CDR2 SASEGT, per germline. CDR3 in amino acids: CASDPDLRNTIYF. The CDR3 coding sequence is TGTGCCAGCGATCCGGACCTACGAAACACCATATATTTT.

The rearrangement joins TRBV4-3 to TRBJ1-4, with D maybe TRBD1 (6 bases). The CDR3 length is 18 residues. Germline V gene data show CDR1 as LGHNA and CDR2 as YSLEER. Trimming left V 0 bases short and J 4 bases short, with 18 bases between. The CDR3 sequence is CASSQDGTQGWGNEKLFF. The CDR3, as DNA: TGCGCCAGCAGCCAAGATGGCACACAGGGTTGGGGTAATGAAAAACTGTTTTTT.

Only a few counts were recorded for this clone. V is TRBV6-1 and J is TRBJ2-7; D call uncertain. The V gene's germline CDR1 is MNHNS and CDR2 SASEGT. The V gene lost 5 bases and the J gene lost 7 bases, with 12 bases spanning the gap. The CDR3 covers 12 residues. CDR3 amino acids: CASSPRDGEQYF. For the CDR3, the DNA is TGTGCCAGCAGTCCTAGAGACGGTGAGCAGTACTTC.

The gene calls are TRBV18 and TRBJ2-7; D is possibly TRBD1 (6 bases). Germline values: CDR1 KGHSH, CDR2 LQKENI. The V gene lost 5 bases and the J gene lost 0 bases, with 14 bases spanning the gap. The CDR3 spans 15 residues. Written as DNA, the CDR3 is TGTGCCAGCTCAGACTTGGACAGAAGCTCCTACGAGCAGTACTTC. Amino acids: CASSDLDRSSYEQYF.

This chain connects TRBV2 to TRBJ2-1; tentatively, D is TRBD1 (6 bases). Trimming cost V 5 bases and J 8 bases, with 10 bases left between them. This CDR3 comprises 12 residues. Per germline, CDR1 SNHLY and CDR2 FYNNEI. The CDR3 loop reads CASSRTVDEQFF. CDR3 DNA: TGTGCCAGCAGTAGGACAGTTGATGAGCAGTTCTTC.

Only a few counts were recorded for this clone. The chain combines TRBV2 with TRBJ1-1; TRBD1 matches at 11 bases. Germline-derived CDR1 and CDR2 are SNHLY and FYNNEI. CDR3 length: 14 amino acids. V shed 7 bases and J 5 bases; nucleotides not matched to a gene: 6. DNA of the CDR3: TGTGCCAGCATCACGGACAGGGGGCGGACTGAAGCTTTCTTT. Translation: CASITDRGRTEAFF.

J is TRBJ2-7 and V is TRBV6-5; a weak D match, TRBD1 (5 bases). V was clipped by 7 bases and J by 6 bases, with 10 bases between them. Germline assignment: CDR1 MNHEY and CDR2 SVGAGI. The CDR3 extends over 11 amino acids. CDR3 coding DNA: TGTGCCAGCACCCAGGGTGGCGAGCAGTACTTC. Amino acid sequence: CASTQGGEQYF.

The V and J genes are TRBV18 and TRBJ2-1; either TRBD1 or TRBD2 may fit D (5 bases each). V was pared by 6 bases and J by 8 bases, with 17 bases between. CDR3 length: 14 residues. CDR1 and CDR2 from the germline V gene are KGHSH and LQKENI. The CDR3 reads CASSLSRGGDEQFF. Written as DNA, the CDR3 is TGTGCCAGCTCGTTGTCGAGGGGTGGCGATGAGCAGTTCTTC.

The chain recombines TRBV5-6 with TRBJ2-5; D perhaps matches TRBD2 (6 bases). V was clipped by 4 bases and J by 5 bases, with 12 bases between them. The CDR3 length is 13 residues. From germline, CDR1 is SGHDT and CDR2 YYEEEE. The CDR3 reads CASSPGTAETQYF. In DNA, the CDR3 is TGTGCCAGCAGCCCTGGGACTGCGGAGACCCAGTACTTC.

This clone turned up a few times. The J gene is TRBJ1-4, the V gene TRBV5-4, with D tentatively TRBD1 (5 bases). Trimming left V 1 base short and J 8 bases short, with 15 bases between. Germline lookup yields CDR1 SGHNT and CDR2 YYREEE (reference sequence). The CDR3 spans 15 residues. Written as DNA, the CDR3 is TGTGCCAGCAGCTTGAGAGGGACGGGGAGAGAAAAACTGTTTTTT. It yields the protein CASSLRGTGREKLFF.

The chain carries TRBV27 and TRBJ1-1; no reliable D call. CDR3 length: 17 residues. V was clipped by 1 base and J by 0 bases, with 15 bases between them. The germline V gene encodes CDR1 MNHEY and CDR2 SMNVEV (reference sequence). CDR3: CASSLYPGRFMNTEAFF. Here the CDR3 DNA reads TGTGCCAGCAGTTTATACCCGGGCAGATTCATGAACACTGAAGCTTTCTTT.

V and J are TRBV30 and TRBJ2-2; D might be TRBD1 or TRBD2, each matching 6 bases. CDR3 size: 14 residues. CDR1 and CDR2 (germline): GTSNPN, SVGIG (reference sequence). V was shortened by 3 bases and J by 7 bases, with 15 bases between the two germline ends. The CDR3 DNA follows: TGTGCCTGGAGCGCGGGACAAGAAGGCGGGGAGCTGTTTTTT. Its translation is CAWSAGQEGGELFF. Based on the CDR3 plus reference TRBV30 and TRBJ2-2, the full variable domain is SQTIHQWPATLVQPVGSPLSLECTVEGTSNPNLYWYRQAAGRGLQLLFYSVGIGQISSEVPQNLSASRPQDRQFILSSKKLLLSDSGFYLCAWSAGQEGGELFFGEGSRLTVL.

The chain recombines TRBV29-1 with TRBJ1-2; no definite D call. Trimming took off 7 bases at V and 4 bases at J, with 13 bases between the two ends. The germline V gene has CDR1 SQVTM and CDR2 ANQGSEA. This CDR3 is 12 amino acids long. The CDR3 protein is CSAQMDLYGYTF. CDR3 nucleotide sequence: TGCAGCGCCCAGATGGACCTCTATGGCTACACCTTC. The entire variable domain, with the rest obtained from reference TRBV29-1 and TRBJ1-2, is as follows: SAVISQKPSRDICQRGTSLTIQCQVDSQVTMMFWYRQQPGQSLTLIATANQGSEATYESGFVIDKFPISRPNLTFSTLTVSNMSPEDSSIYLCSAQMDLYGYTFGSGTRLTVV.